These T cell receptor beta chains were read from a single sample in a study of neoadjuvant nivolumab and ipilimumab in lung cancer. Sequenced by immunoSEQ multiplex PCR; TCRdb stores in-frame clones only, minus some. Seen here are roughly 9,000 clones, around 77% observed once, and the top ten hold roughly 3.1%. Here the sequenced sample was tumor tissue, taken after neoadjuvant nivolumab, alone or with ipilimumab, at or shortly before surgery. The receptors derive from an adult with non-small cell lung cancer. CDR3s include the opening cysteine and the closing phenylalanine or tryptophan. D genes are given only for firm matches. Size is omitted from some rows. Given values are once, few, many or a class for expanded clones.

CASSPKDF	TGTGCCAGCAGCCCAAAAGACTTC	TRBV7-9	TRBJ2-7	NA	8	few
CASRTGQGLTGANVLTF	TGTGCCAGCAGGACGGGACAGGGGTTAACTGGGGCCAACGTCCTGACTTTC	TRBV7-9	TRBJ2-6	TRBD1	17	NA
CASSPRGGNTDTQYF	TGTGCCAGCTCACCGCGGGGCGGAAACACAGATACGCAGTATTTT	TRBV18	TRBJ2-3	NA	15	NA
CASSEHQGQETQYF	TGTGCCAGCAGTGAACATCAGGGACAAGAGACCCAGTACTTC	TRBV6-1	TRBJ2-5	NA	14	NA
CASSFLGNEQFF	TGTGCCAGCAGCTTCCTGGGGAATGAGCAGTTCTTC	TRBV7-9	TRBJ2-1	NA	12	NA
CASNVDRGHTEAFF	TGTGCCAGCAACGTCGACAGGGGGCACACTGAAGCTTTCTTT	TRBV7-2	TRBJ1-1	TRBD1	14	NA
CASSYGGGFDYEQYF	TGTGCCAGCAGCTACGGAGGAGGGTTCGACTACGAGCAGTACTTC	TRBV5-6	TRBJ2-7	NA	15	NA
CASSFSARGETEAFF	TGTGCCAGCAGCTTCTCCGCTCGAGGGGAGACTGAAGCTTTCTTT	TRBV27	TRBJ1-1	NA	15	NA
CASSQDLTGSTDTQYF	TGTGCCAGCAGCCAAGATTTAACAGGTAGCACAGATACGCAGTATTTT	TRBV4-2	TRBJ2-3	NA	16	NA
CASSQDSASGRVDEQFF	TGTGCCAGCAGCCAAGATTCGGCTAGCGGGAGGGTAGATGAGCAGTTCTTC	TRBV4-2	TRBJ2-1	TRBD2	17	NA
CASSLQGRQQETQYF	TGTGCCAGCAGTTTACAGGGAAGACAACAAGAGACCCAGTACTTC	TRBV6-5	TRBJ2-5	NA	15	few
CASSSGQGREQYF	TGTGCCAGCAGCTCCGGACAGGGGCGCGAGCAGTACTTC	TRBV5-4	TRBJ2-7	TRBD1	13	NA
CASSLGGAVHEQYF	TGTGCCAGCAGCTTAGGTGGCGCGGTCCACGAGCAGTACTTC	TRBV11-2	TRBJ2-7	NA	14	NA
CASSLEWDGTYEQYF	TGTGCCAGCAGCTTAGAATGGGACGGAACCTACGAGCAGTACTTC	TRBV7-9	TRBJ2-7	NA	15	once
CASSLDLDNGYTF	TGCGCCAGCAGCTTGGACTTAGACAATGGCTACACCTTC	TRBV5-1	TRBJ1-2	NA	13	NA